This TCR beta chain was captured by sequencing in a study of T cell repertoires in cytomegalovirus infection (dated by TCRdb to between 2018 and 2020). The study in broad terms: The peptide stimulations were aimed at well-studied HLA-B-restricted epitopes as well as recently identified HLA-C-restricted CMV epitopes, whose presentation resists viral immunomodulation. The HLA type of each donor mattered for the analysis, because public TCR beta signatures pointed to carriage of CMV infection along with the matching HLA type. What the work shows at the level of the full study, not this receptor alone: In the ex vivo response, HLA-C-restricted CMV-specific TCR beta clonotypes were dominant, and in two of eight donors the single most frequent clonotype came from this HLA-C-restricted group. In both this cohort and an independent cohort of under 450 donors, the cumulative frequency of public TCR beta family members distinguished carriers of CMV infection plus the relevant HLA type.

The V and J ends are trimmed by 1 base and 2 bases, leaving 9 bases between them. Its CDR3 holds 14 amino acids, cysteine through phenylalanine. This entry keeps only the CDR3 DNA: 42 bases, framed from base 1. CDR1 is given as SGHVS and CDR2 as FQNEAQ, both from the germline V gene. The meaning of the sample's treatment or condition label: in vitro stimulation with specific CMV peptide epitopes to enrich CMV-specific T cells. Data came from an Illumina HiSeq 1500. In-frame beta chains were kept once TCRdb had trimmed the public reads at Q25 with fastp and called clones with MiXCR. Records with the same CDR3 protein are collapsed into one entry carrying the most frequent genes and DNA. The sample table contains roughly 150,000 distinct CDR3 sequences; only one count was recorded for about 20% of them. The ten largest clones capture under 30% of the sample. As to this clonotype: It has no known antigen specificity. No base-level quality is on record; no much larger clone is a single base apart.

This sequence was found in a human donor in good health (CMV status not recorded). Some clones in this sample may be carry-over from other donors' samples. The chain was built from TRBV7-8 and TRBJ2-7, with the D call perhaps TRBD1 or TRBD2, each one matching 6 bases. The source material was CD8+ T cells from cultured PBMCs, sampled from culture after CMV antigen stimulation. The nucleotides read TGTGCCAGCAGCTTAGGAGGGGGGACCTACGAGCAGTACTTC. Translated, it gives CASSLGGGTYEQYF.